Following are 32 T cell receptor beta chains from one sample sequenced in a study of blood T cell repertoires in COVID-19. TCRdb's copy holds only in-frame clones and misses some; the assay was immunoSEQ multiplex PCR. The sample contains 210,000 or so clones, 70% to 90% of which appear only once. Source material: PBMCs or T cells enriched from blood (not recorded which). The receptors come from a man aged 25 to 40 with acute COVID-19.

V and J are TRBV7-2 and TRBJ2-7; D perhaps matches TRBD1 (6 bases). V shed 4 bases and J shed 4 bases, with 8 bases lying between them. Germline V gene lookup returns CDR1 SGHTA and CDR2 FQGNSA. The CDR3 loop spans 12 amino acids. The CDR3 is CASSSDRYEQYF. CDR3 in DNA: TGTGCCAGCAGCTCTGACAGGTACGAGCAGTACTTC.

The rearrangement joins TRBV6-2 or TRBV6-3 to TRBJ2-6; 11 bases agree with TRBD2. The junction had 10 bases not matched to a gene; V was cut back by 6 bases and J by 0 bases. The CDR3 runs 19 residues. The germline V gene encodes CDR1 MNHEY and CDR2 SVGEGT. The CDR3 here is CASSPGTSGLYSGANVLTF. The CDR3 DNA reads as TGTGCCAGCAGCCCCGGGACTAGCGGCCTTTACTCTGGGGCCAACGTCCTGACTTTC.

The chain recombines TRBV27 with TRBJ1-5, with D possibly matching TRBD1 (5 bases). V gave up 9 bases and J gave up 5 bases, with 11 bases separating them. The CDR3 consists of 12 residues. Germline assignment: CDR1 MNHEY and CDR2 SMNVEV (reference sequence). This CDR3 reads CASGEGDQPQHF. The CDR3 DNA is TGTGCCAGTGGGGAAGGGGATCAGCCCCAGCATTTT.

The CDR3 is CASSLPIGQGGNTIYF. The CDR3 nucleotides read TGTGCCAGCTCTTTGCCGATAGGACAGGGAGGAAACACCATATATTTT. V and J are TRBV28 and TRBJ1-3; 8 bases are a match to TRBD1. With V trimmed by 8 bases and J by 4 bases, 13 bases remained unmatched. The CDR3 contains 16 residues. Germline-derived CDR1 and CDR2 are MDHEN and SYDVKM.

This clone was counted only a few times. V usage is TRBV30 and J usage is TRBJ2-5; 8 bases map to TRBD1. The CDR3 consists of 13 residues. Germline assignment: CDR1 GTSNPN and CDR2 SVGIG (reference sequence). The V segment lost 0 bases and the J segment 6 bases; nucleotides outside the gene matches: 3. The CDR3 here is CAWSVDRGQTQYF. CDR3 nucleotide sequence: TGTGCCTGGAGTGTAGACAGGGGCCAGACCCAGTACTTC.

V usage is TRBV27 and J usage is TRBJ2-5; TRBD2 agrees at 11 bases. Looked up from germline, CDR1 is MNHEY and CDR2 is SMNVEV (reference sequence). After removal of 6 bases from V and 1 base from J, the junction contained 7 bases not matched to a gene. This CDR3 region has 16 residues. The CDR3 loop reads CASSSRLAGSQETQYF. CDR3 nucleotides: TGTGCCAGCAGCTCAAGACTAGCGGGGTCCCAAGAGACCCAGTACTTC.

The J gene is TRBJ2-2, the V gene TRBV9, with a weak D call TRBD1 (6 bases). This CDR3 spans 13 amino acids. V dropped 3 bases and J dropped 6 bases, with 9 bases sitting between them. Germline CDR1 and CDR2: SGDLS and YYNGEE. CDR3 amino acids: CASSATGSGELFF. CDR3 nucleotides: TGTGCCAGCAGCGCAACAGGGTCCGGGGAGCTGTTTTTT. Full variable domain (remainder filled in from reference TRBV9 and TRBJ2-2): DSGVTQTPKHLITATGQRVTLRCSPRSGDLSVYWYQQSLDQGLQFLIQYYNGEERAKGNILERFSAQQFPDLHSELNLSSLELGDSALYFCASSATGSGELFFGEGSRLTVL.

J is TRBJ1-1 and V is TRBV12-3 or TRBV12-4, with 8 bases that match TRBD1. There are 12 residues in the CDR3. J lost 8 bases, V lost 10 bases, and 9 bases had no gene match. The CDR3 DNA reads as TGTGCCACGGGCAGCCACAGGGGGGAAGCTTTCTTT. Translation gives CATGSHRGEAFF.

This chain links TRBV24-1 with TRBJ2-1; D unresolved. The CDR3 totals 14 residues. V was pared by 4 bases and J by 5 bases, with 11 bases between. The germline V gene encodes CDR1 KGHDR and CDR2 SFDVKD. CDR3 residues: CATSEGRADNEQFF. In nucleotides, the CDR3 is TGTGCCACCAGTGAGGGCCGAGCCGACAATGAGCAGTTCTTC.

J is TRBJ2-5 and V is TRBV24-1; 7 nucleotides line up with TRBD1. The CDR3 is 15 residues long. Germline lookup yields CDR1 KGHDR and CDR2 SFDVKD. V was pared by 4 bases and J by 1 base, with 5 bases of the junction left unmatched. DNA for the CDR3: TGTGCCACCAGTGACCCAGGGACAGTCCAAGAGACCCAGTACTTC. The encoded protein is CATSDPGTVQETQYF.

This clone has a single count. The chain recombines TRBV4-1 with TRBJ1-1; no reliable D call. Germline V gene sequence: CDR1 MGHRA, CDR2 YSYEKL. Trimming removed 3 bases from V and 6 bases from J, with 11 bases in between. CDR3 size: 13 residues. The CDR3 protein is CASSHLHFAEAFF. DNA for the CDR3: TGCGCCAGCAGCCACCTGCACTTCGCTGAAGCTTTCTTT.

The rearrangement uses TRBV7-3 and TRBJ2-2; a weak D match, TRBD1 (6 bases). The CDR3 extends over 13 amino acids. CDR1 is SGHTA and CDR2 is FQGTGA in the germline V gene. Trimming took off 3 bases at V and 5 bases at J, with 7 bases between the two ends. The CDR3 protein is CASSFTGTGELFF. DNA of the CDR3: TGTGCCAGCAGCTTTACAGGGACCGGGGAGCTGTTTTTT.

The V and J genes are TRBV3-1 (or the pseudogene TRBV3-2) and TRBJ1-2; D perhaps matches TRBD1 (6 bases). This CDR3 spans 18 amino acids. Per germline, CDR1 LGHDT and CDR2 YNNKEL (reference sequence). Trimming took off 1 base at V and 0 bases at J, with 18 bases between the two ends. In DNA form, the CDR3 reads TGTGCCAGCAGCCAAGCGTCGACAGGATGGGGGTCTAACTATGGCTACACCTTC. This translates into CASSQASTGWGSNYGYTF.

CDR3 sequence: CASGRVHEQYF. CDR3 DNA: TGTGCCAGCGGCAGGGTGCACGAGCAGTACTTC. V usage is TRBV2 and J usage is TRBJ2-7; maybe TRBD1 (5 bases). The CDR3 sequence is 11 residues long. Deletions cut 8 bases from V and 5 bases from J, with 10 bases between. From germline, CDR1 is SNHLY and CDR2 FYNNEI.

The chain combines TRBV29-1 with TRBJ2-7; 9 positions match TRBD1. CDR1 SQVTM and CDR2 ANQGSEA come from the germline V gene. The CDR3 is made up of 13 amino acids. Losses at the gene ends were 6 bases for V and 2 bases for J; bases not matched to a gene: 5. The CDR3 loop is CSVGQGGPYEQYF. In nucleotides, the CDR3 is TGCAGCGTGGGACAGGGTGGGCCCTACGAGCAGTACTTC.

The rearrangement joins TRBV11-2 to TRBJ2-2; possibly TRBD2 for D (5 bases). From germline, CDR1 is SGHAT and CDR2 FQNNGV. V was shortened by 5 bases and J by 6 bases, with 16 bases between the two germline ends. CDR3 size: 15 residues. CDR3 bases: TGTGCCAGCAGCCCTCCAATTACCGGGGCCGGGGAGCTGTTTTTT. Its protein is CASSPPITGAGELFF.

The DNA of the CDR3 is TGTGCCAGCAGTGAACAGGGGGCAGGGTACAATGAGCAGTTCTTC. Translated: CASSEQGAGYNEQFF. This chain uses TRBV2 with TRBJ2-1; 8 bases line up with TRBD1. V lost 2 bases to trimming and J lost 4 bases; unmatched junction nucleotides: 4. CDR1 is SNHLY and CDR2 is FYNNEI in the germline V gene. CDR3 length equals 15 residues.

The rearrangement joins TRBV29-1 to TRBJ2-5, with TRBD2 identical over 8 bases. The CDR3 contains 12 residues. CDR1 and CDR2 (germline): SQVTM, ANQGSEA. The trim removed 3 bases at V and 9 bases at J, leaving 6 bases unmatched. CDR3 amino acids: CSVDGGAMAQYF. CDR3 nucleotides: TGCAGCGTTGACGGGGGGGCGATGGCCCAGTACTTC.

The chain couples TRBV7-9 to TRBJ2-1, with 7 bases identical to TRBD1. V was pared by 1 base and J by 7 bases, with 1 base of the junction left unmatched. This CDR3 is 13 amino acids long. CDR1 is SEHNR and CDR2 is FQNEAQ in the germline V gene (reference sequence). The CDR3 DNA is TGTGCCAGCAGCTTAGAACAGGGGAATGAGCAGTTCTTC. It translates to CASSLEQGNEQFF.

The rearrangement links TRBV18 to TRBJ1-6; the D is unclear. The germline CDR1 and CDR2 sequences are KGHSH and LQKENI. The CDR3 is made up of 16 amino acids. With 6 bases removed from V and 5 bases from J, the gap between germline ends came to 17 bases. CDR3 nucleotide sequence: TGTGCCAGCTCTCCGAAGGCGCGGCTAGATAATTCACCCCTCCACTTT. Its protein product is CASSPKARLDNSPLHF. Full variable domain (remainder filled in from reference TRBV18 and TRBJ1-6): NAGVMQNPRHLVRRRGQEARLRCSPMKGHSHVYWYRQLPEEGLKFMVYLQKENIIDESGMPKERFSAEFPKEGPSILRIQQVVRGDSAAYFCASSPKARLDNSPLHFGNGTRLTVT.

This clone was detected a few times. The chain recombines TRBV6-5 with TRBJ1-6; tentatively, D is TRBD1 (5 bases). The germline gives CDR1 MNHEY, CDR2 SVGAGI. Trimming left V 7 bases short and J 4 bases short, with 11 bases between. This CDR3 has 14 residues. CDR3: CASTLGAYNSPLHF. As DNA, the CDR3 is TGTGCCAGCACCCTAGGGGCGTATAATTCACCCCTCCACTTT.

The rearrangement joins TRBV2 to TRBJ1-5; TRBD1 might be the D (5 bases). Germline CDR1 SNHLY, CDR2 FYNNEI. The CDR3 is 13 residues long. V gave up 8 bases and J gave up 4 bases, with 12 bases separating them. CDR3 sequence reads: CASRGDGNQPQHF. In nucleotides, the CDR3 is TGTGCCAGCCGCGGGGACGGGAATCAGCCCCAGCATTTT.

This clone was observed a few times. The rearrangement uses TRBV12-3 or TRBV12-4 and TRBJ1-5, with D possibly matching TRBD1 (6 bases). The V gene lost 7 bases and the J gene lost 4 bases, with 11 bases spanning the gap. The CDR3 has 13 residues. CDR3 coding DNA: TGTGCCAGCACCAAACAGGGTAATCAGCCCCAGCATTTT. This encodes CASTKQGNQPQHF.

The rearrangement joins TRBV6-5 to TRBJ1-5, with TRBD1 identical over 7 bases. CDR1 and CDR2 from the germline V gene are MNHEY and SVGAGI. This CDR3 region has 13 residues. Trimming took 10 bases from V and 1 from J; bases not matched to a gene: 4. Here the CDR3 DNA reads TGTGCCACGGGACAGCAAAGCAATCAGCCCCAGCATTTT. It codes for CATGQQSNQPQHF.

The J gene is TRBJ1-1, the V gene TRBV24-1; D unclear. CDR3 length: 14 residues. Germline assignment: CDR1 KGHDR and CDR2 SFDVKD. The germline V and J ends were trimmed by 3 bases and 11 bases, with 18 bases remaining between them. The CDR3 coding sequence is TGTGCCACCAGTGATCCGTGGAGAACACTGAAGGCTTTCTTT. Its translation: CATSDPWRTLKAFF.

Points on this clone: Other DNA sequences from this sample encode an identical CDR3 as well. The chain joins TRBV5-1 to TRBJ1-2; the D gene is possibly TRBD1 (6 bases). The V gene lost 0 bases and the J gene lost 5 bases, with 8 bases spanning the gap. Per the germline V gene, CDR1 is SGHRS and CDR2 is YFSETQ. This CDR3 has 13 amino acids. As DNA, the CDR3 is TGCGCCAGCAGCTTGGGGACAGCATATGGCTACACCTTC. Its protein is CASSLGTAYGYTF. Full variable domain (rest looked up from reference TRBV5-1 and TRBJ1-2): KAGVTQTPRYLIKTRGQQVTLSCSPISGHRSVSWYQQTPGQGLQFLFEYFSETQRNKGNFPGRFSGRQFSNSRSEMNVSTLELGDSALYLCASSLGTAYGYTFGSGTRLTVV.

This CDR3 is CASSVGHTGNTIYF. In DNA form, the CDR3 reads TGTGCCAGCAGCGTAGGGCACACTGGAAACACCATATATTTT. This chain connects TRBV9 to TRBJ1-3; unclear D gene. V was pared by 0 bases and J by 2 bases, with 6 bases between. The CDR3 runs to 14 residues. CDR1 is SGDLS and CDR2 is YYNGEE in the germline V gene.

The chain links TRBV6-1 to TRBJ2-6; D is unclear. Germline V gives CDR1 MNHNS, CDR2 SASEGT. The CDR3 runs 16 residues. The V and J ends lost 2 bases and 0 bases respectively, with 8 bases between them. CDR3 amino acids: CASSEFGTSGANVLTF. CDR3 nucleotide sequence: TGTGCCAGCAGTGAATTTGGCACCTCTGGGGCCAACGTCCTGACTTTC.

The rearrangement joins TRBV29-1 to TRBJ1-3; 8 positions match TRBD1. CDR3 length equals 14 residues. The V and J ends lost 4 bases and 0 bases, in that order; junction bases with no gene match: 2. Germline CDR1 is SQVTM and CDR2 is ANQGSEA. The CDR3 loop reads CSVGQGSSGNTIYF. Written as DNA, the CDR3 is TGCAGCGTTGGACAGGGGAGCTCTGGAAACACCATATATTTT. Looking up the rest from reference TRBV29-1 and TRBJ1-3 gives the full variable domain: SAVISQKPSRDICQRGTSLTIQCQVDSQVTMMFWYRQQPGQSLTLIATANQGSEATYESGFVIDKFPISRPNLTFSTLTVSNMSPEDSSIYLCSVGQGSSGNTIYFGEGSWLTVV.

The V call is TRBV5-5, the J call TRBJ2-2, with D unclear. This CDR3 contains 14 residues. V lost 0 bases, J lost 1 base, and 4 bases lay in between. Germline V CDR1 and CDR2: SGHKS, YYEKEE (reference sequence). CDR3 in DNA: TGTGCCAGCAGCTTGGCCGGGAACACCGGGGAGCTGTTTTTT. Encoded protein: CASSLAGNTGELFF.

This chain joins TRBV19 and TRBJ1-5; D is unclear. V was trimmed by 8 bases and J by 5 bases, leaving 13 bases between them. The germline V gene encodes CDR1 LNHDA and CDR2 SQIVND (reference sequence). The CDR3 is made up of 13 amino acids. In nucleotides, the CDR3 is TGTGCCAGTCAGCAGAGAGGGTATCAGCCCCAGCATTTT. Amino acids: CASQQRGYQPQHF.

The genes are TRBV5-5 and TRBJ2-1; 15 bases line up with TRBD2. Germline lookup yields CDR1 SGHKS and CDR2 YYEKEE (reference sequence). This CDR3 comprises 15 residues. V lost 5 bases to trimming and J lost 10 bases; unmatched junction nucleotides: 7. CDR3 amino acids: CASSRTSGGAWEQFF. The DNA for the CDR3 is TGTGCCAGCAGTCGGACTAGCGGGGGGGCATGGGAGCAGTTCTTC.